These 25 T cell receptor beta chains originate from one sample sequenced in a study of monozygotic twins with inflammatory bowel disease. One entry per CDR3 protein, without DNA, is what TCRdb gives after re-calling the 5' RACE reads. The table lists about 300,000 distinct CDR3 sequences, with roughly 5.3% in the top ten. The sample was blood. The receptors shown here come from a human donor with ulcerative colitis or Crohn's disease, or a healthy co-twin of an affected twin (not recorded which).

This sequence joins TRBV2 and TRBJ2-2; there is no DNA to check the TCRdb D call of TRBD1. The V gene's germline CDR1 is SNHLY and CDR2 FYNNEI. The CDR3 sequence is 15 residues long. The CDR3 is CASSVVWTSSGELFF.

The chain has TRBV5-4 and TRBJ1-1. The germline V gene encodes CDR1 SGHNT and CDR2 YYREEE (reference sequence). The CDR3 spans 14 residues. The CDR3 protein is CASSLFRPNTEAFF.

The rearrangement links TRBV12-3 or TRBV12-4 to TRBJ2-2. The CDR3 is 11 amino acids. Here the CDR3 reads CASSTAGELFF.

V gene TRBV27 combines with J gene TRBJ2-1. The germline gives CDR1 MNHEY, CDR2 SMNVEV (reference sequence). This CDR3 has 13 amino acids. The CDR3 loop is CASSLQPYNEQFF.

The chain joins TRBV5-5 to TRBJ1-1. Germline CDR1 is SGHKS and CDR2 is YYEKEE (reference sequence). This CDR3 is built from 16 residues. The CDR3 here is CASSVGAGVRGTEAFF.

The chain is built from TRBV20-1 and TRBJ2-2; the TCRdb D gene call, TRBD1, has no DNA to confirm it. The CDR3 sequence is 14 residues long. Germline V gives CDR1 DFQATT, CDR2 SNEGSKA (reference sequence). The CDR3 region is CSAVRDTHTGELFF.

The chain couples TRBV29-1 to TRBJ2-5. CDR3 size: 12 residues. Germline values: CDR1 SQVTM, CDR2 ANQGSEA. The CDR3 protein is CSVEPDQETQYF.

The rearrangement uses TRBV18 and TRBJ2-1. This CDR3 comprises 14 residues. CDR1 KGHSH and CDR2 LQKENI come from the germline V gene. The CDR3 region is CASSGQGPYNEQFF. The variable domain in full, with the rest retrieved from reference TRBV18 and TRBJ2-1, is NAGVMQNPRHLVRRRGQEARLRCSPMKGHSHVYWYRQLPEEGLKFMVYLQKENIIDESGMPKERFSAEFPKEGPSILRIQQVVRGDSAAYFCASSGQGPYNEQFFGPGTRLTVL.

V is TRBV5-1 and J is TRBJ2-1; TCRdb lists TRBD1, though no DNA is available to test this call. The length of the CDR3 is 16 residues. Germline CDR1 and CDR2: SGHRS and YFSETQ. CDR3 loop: CASSGLQGWGHNEQFF. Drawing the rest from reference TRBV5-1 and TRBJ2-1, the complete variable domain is KAGVTQTPRYLIKTRGQQVTLSCSPISGHRSVSWYQQTPGQGLQFLFEYFSETQRNKGNFPGRFSGRQFSNSRSEMNVSTLELGDSALYLCASSGLQGWGHNEQFFGPGTRLTVL.

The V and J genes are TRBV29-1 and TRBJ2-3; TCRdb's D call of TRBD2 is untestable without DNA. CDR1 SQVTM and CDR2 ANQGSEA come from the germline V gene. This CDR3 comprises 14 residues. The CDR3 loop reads CSVGPSSTTDTQYF.

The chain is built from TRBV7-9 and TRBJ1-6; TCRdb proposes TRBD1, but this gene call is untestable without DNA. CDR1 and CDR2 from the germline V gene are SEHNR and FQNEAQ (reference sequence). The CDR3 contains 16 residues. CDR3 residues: CASSLPGPRGFSPLHF. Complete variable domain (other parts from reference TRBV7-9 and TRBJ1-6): DTGVSQNPRHKITKRGQNVTFRCDPISEHNRLYWYRQTLGQGPEFLTYFQNEAQLEKSRLLSDRFSAERPKGSFSTLEIQRTEQGDSAMYLCASSLPGPRGFSPLHFGNGTRLTVT.

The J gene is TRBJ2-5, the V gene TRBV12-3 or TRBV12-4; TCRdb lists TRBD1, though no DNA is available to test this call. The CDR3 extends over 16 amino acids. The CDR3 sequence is CASRIITGGGKETQYF.

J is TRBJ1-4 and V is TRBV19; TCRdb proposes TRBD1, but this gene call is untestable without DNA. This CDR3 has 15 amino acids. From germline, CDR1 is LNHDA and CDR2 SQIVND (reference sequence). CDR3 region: CASRGRGRINEKLFF. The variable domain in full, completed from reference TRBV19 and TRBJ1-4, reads DGGITQSPKYLFRKEGQNVTLSCEQNLNHDAMYWYRQDPGQGLRLIYYSQIVNDFQKGDIAEGYSVSREKKESFPLTVTSAQKNPTAFYLCASRGRGRINEKLFFGSGTQLSVL.

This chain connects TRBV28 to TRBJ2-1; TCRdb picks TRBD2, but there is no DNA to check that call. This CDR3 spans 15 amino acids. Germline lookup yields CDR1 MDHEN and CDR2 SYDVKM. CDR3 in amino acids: CASSPALAGAHQQFF.

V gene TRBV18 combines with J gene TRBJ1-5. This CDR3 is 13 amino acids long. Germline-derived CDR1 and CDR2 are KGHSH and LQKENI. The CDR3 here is CASSLTSNQPQHF.

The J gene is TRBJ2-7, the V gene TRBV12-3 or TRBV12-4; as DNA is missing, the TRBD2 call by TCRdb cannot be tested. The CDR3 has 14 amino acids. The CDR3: CASTLSGSSYEQYF.

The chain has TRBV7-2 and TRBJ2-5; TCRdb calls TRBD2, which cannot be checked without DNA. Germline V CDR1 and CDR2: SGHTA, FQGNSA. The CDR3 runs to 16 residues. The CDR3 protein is CASSLKASAAYETQYF.

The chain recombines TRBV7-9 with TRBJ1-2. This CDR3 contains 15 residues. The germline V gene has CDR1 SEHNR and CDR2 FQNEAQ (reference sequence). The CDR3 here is CASSLSAGLKYGYTF.

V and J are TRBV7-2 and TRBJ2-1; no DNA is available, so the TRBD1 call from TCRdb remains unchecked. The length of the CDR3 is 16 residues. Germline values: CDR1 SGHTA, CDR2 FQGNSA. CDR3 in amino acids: CASSLGSRAGYNEQFF.

The chain's CDR3 is CASQGTVGETQYF. The V call is TRBV6-2 or TRBV6-3, the J call TRBJ2-5; TCRdb returns TRBD1, unconfirmable since there is no DNA. CDR1 and CDR2 from the germline V gene are MNHEY and SVGEGT. The CDR3 runs 13 residues.

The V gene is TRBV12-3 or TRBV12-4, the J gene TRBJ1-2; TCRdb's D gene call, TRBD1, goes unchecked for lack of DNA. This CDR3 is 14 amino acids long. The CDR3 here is CASSLPTQGGGYTF.

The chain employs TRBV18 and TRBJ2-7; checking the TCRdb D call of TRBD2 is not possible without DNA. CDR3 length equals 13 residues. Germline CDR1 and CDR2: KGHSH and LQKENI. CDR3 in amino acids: CASESGDSYEQYF.

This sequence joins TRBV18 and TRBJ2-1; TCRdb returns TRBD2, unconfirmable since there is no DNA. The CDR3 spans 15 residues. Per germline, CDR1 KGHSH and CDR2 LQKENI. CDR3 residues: CASSPATSHPGEQFF.

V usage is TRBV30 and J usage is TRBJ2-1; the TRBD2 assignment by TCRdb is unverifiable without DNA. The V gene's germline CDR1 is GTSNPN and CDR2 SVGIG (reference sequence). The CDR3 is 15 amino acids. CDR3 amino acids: CAWRGQTGSNNEQFF.

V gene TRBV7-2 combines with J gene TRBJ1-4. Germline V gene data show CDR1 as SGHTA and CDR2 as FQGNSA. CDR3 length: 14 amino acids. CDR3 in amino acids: CASSSQFGNEKLFF.